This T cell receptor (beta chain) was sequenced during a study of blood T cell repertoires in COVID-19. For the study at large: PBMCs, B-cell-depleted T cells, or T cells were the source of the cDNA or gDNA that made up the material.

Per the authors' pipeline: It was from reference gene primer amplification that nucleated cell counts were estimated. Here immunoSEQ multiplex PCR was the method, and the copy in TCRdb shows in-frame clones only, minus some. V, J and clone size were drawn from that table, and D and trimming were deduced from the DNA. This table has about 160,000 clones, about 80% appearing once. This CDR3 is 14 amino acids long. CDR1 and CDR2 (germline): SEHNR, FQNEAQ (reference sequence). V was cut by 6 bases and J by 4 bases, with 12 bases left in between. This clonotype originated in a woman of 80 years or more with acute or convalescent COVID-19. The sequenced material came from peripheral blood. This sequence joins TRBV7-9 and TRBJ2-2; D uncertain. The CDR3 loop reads CASSTFLVTGELFF. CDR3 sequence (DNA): TGTGCCAGCAGTACCTTTCTAGTCACCGGGGAGCTGTTTTTT.